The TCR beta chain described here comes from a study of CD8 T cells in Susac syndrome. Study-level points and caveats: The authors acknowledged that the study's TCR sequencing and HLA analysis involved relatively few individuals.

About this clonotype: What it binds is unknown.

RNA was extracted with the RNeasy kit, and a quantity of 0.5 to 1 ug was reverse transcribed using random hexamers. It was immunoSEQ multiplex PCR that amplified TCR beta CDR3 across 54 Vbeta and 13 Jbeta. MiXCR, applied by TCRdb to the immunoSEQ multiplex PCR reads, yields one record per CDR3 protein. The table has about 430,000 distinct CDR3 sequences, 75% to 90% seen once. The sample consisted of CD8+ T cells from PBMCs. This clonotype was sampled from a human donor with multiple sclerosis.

The CDR3 loop is CASSEWTSGSSYEQYF. The DNA of the CDR3 is TGTGCCAGCAGTGAATGGACTAGCGGGAGCTCCTACGAGCAGTACTTC. The chain has TRBV6-1 and TRBJ2-7; 13 bases align to TRBD2. Losses at the gene ends were 2 bases for V and 0 bases for J; bases not matched to a gene: 1. CDR1 is MNHNS, CDR2 SASEGT, per germline. The CDR3 loop spans 16 amino acids.